This TCR beta chain was sequenced for a study of shared clonotypes between healthy human individuals. Across the study: A few men and a couple of women, aged 18 to 49, were donors. The study used three CD4 naive, three CD4 memory, two CD8 naive and one CD8 memory plate per donor.

Study-wide results and limits: With a few donors compared, about 5% of naive CD4 clonotypes were shared.

Germline values: CDR1 ENHRY, CDR2 SYGVKD. Trimming pared 3 bases from V and 8 bases from J, leaving 22 bases between. This CDR3 comprises 16 residues. As concerns this clone: Antigen specificity is unknown.

Deep was the level at which the assay was run. Clones were sequenced by immunoSEQ multiplex PCR, and TCRdb holds only the in-frame ones, with some missing. The table records some 2,000,000 clones, roughly 94% of them present only once. The V call is TRBV10-3, the J call TRBJ1-2, with a weak D call TRBD1 (5 bases). Sequenced sample: naive CD4+ T cells sorted from blood. Subset meaning: CD45RA+ positively selected. This receptor was identified in a man between 18 and 29 years old in good health. The CDR3 DNA reads as TGTGCCATCAGTGACTCTTGGACATCCCTTGGTGAGGGCTACACCTTC. This sequence encodes CAISDSWTSLGEGYTF.